Listed here are 20 T cell receptor beta chains from one sample, sequenced in a study of regulatory T cells in long-lasting Graves disease. Library construction for TCR beta used iRepertoire HTBI primers and Arm-PCR of CDR3 regions. TCRdb re-derived calls from the multiplex PCR reads in MiXCR, one entry per CDR3 protein. The sample has 550,000 to 600,000 distinct CDR3 sequences, roughly 15% seen once; the top ten hold around 13%. The time point here: newly diagnosed GD, antithyroid drugs for less than 3 months. PBMC-extracted RNA yielded the TCR library. These same records also appear under a second study, on T cells in Graves' hyperthyroidism and ophthalmopathy.

The sequencing here drew on peripheral blood mononuclear cells (PBMCs), taken at new diagnosis, from a patient treated with antithyroid drugs. These receptors all stem from a man between 18 and 35 years old with Graves disease.

This clonotype came up many times. The chain couples TRBV11-2 to TRBJ2-7, with D perhaps TRBD2 (5 bases). The CDR3 has 13 residues. Trimming removed 1 base at V and 7 bases at J, with 11 bases between. CDR1 and CDR2 (germline): SGHAT, FQNNGV. The CDR3 sequence: CASSLATSEEQYF. As DNA, the CDR3 is TGTGCCAGCAGCTTAGCAACTAGTGAGGAGCAGTACTTC.

There are many counts of this clonotype. The rearrangement links TRBV28 to TRBJ2-7; D possibly corresponds to TRBD2 (5 bases). This CDR3 is built from 15 residues. CDR1 MDHEN and CDR2 SYDVKM come from the germline V gene. V was cut by 2 bases and J by 0 bases, with 11 bases left in between. Written as DNA, the CDR3 is TGTGCCAGCAGTTTAGGTGGGAGAGGCTCCTACGAGCAGTACTTC. Amino acid sequence: CASSLGGRGSYEQYF.

In its sample, this clonotype was seen many times. This chain joins TRBV7-9 and TRBJ2-7; D is perhaps TRBD1 (5 bases). CDR3 size: 13 residues. Germline CDR1 is SEHNR and CDR2 is FQNEAQ (reference sequence). Deletions cut 3 bases from V and 3 bases from J, with 9 bases between. In nucleotides, the CDR3 is TGTGCCAGCAGCTTTGGGGCCGTCTACGAGCAGTACTTC. It codes for CASSFGAVYEQYF. The whole variable domain, filled in from reference TRBV7-9 and TRBJ2-7, reads DTGVSQNPRHKITKRGQNVTFRCDPISEHNRLYWYRQTLGQGPEFLTYFQNEAQLEKSRLLSDRFSAERPKGSFSTLEIQRTEQGDSAMYLCASSFGAVYEQYFGPGTRLTVT.

This clonotype was counted at least ten times. The rearrangement joins TRBV7-3 to TRBJ2-3, with D unresolved. The CDR3 has 13 residues. Between the trimmed V and J ends, which lost 5 bases and 4 bases, there was a span of 10 bases. Germline V CDR1 and CDR2: SGHTA, FQGTGA. The CDR3 DNA reads as TGTGCCAGCAGCCCCTCGGTCGCAGATACGCAGTATTTT. Translation gives CASSPSVADTQYF.

This chain connects TRBV9 to TRBJ2-1; 9 bases are a match to TRBD2. Germline V gene sequence: CDR1 SGDLS, CDR2 YYNGEE. The J segment lost 5 bases and the V segment lost 0 bases, leaving 3 bases of the junction unmatched. This CDR3 contains 15 residues. The CDR3 loop is CASSVDLAGHNEQFF. The DNA for the CDR3 is TGTGCCAGCAGCGTAGATCTAGCGGGGCACAATGAGCAGTTCTTC.

This clonotype occurred a few times. The chain joins TRBV7-2 to TRBJ2-1; D assignment may be TRBD1 or TRBD2 (5 bases each). Germline lookup yields CDR1 SGHTA and CDR2 FQGNSA. This CDR3 region has 14 residues. Trimming removed 1 base from V and 8 bases from J, with 12 bases in between. The CDR3 region is CASSLGGAPHEQFF. The CDR3 nucleotides are TGTGCCAGCAGCTTAGGAGGGGCCCCCCATGAGCAGTTCTTC.

This clonotype came up many times. This chain joins TRBV2 and TRBJ1-5, with D uncertain. Germline CDR1 is SNHLY and CDR2 is FYNNEI. This CDR3 contains 12 residues. Trimming took off 3 bases at V and 3 bases at J, with 3 bases between the two ends. DNA of the CDR3: TGTGCCAGCAGTGATGACAATCAGCCCCAGCATTTT. Protein sequence: CASSDDNQPQHF. Using reference TRBV2 and TRBJ1-5 for the parts outside the CDR3, the full variable domain is EPEVTQTPSHQVTQMGQEVILRCVPISNHLYFYWYRQILGQKVEFLVSFYNNEISEKSEIFDDQFSVERPDGSNFTLKIRSTKLEDSAMYFCASSDDNQPQHFGDGTRLSIL.

This clonotype was seen at least ten times. The rearrangement uses TRBV6-1 and TRBJ2-4, with a tentative D call TRBD1 (6 bases). V shed 6 bases and J shed 7 bases, with 19 bases lying between them. CDR3 length: 15 amino acids. CDR1 and CDR2 from the germline V gene are MNHNS and SASEGT. CDR3 sequence: CASSPLATGSNIQYF. For the CDR3, the DNA is TGTGCCAGCAGCCCCCTCGCGACAGGTAGTAACATTCAGTACTTC.

This clonotype showed up many times. CDR3 residues: CASSQEISSNEKLFF. The CDR3 DNA sequence: TGTGCCAGCAGCCAAGAGATCTCATCTAATGAAAAACTGTTTTTT. The chain recombines TRBV3-1 with TRBJ1-4, with D unclear. Germline CDR1 LGHDT, CDR2 YNNKEL (reference sequence). V lost 0 bases to trimming and J lost 3 bases, with 8 bases between them. The CDR3 contains 15 residues.

The rearrangement uses TRBV5-6 and TRBJ2-7, with 7 bases matching TRBD1. The trim removed 4 bases at V and 2 bases at J, leaving 9 bases unmatched. This CDR3 is 15 amino acids long. From germline, CDR1 is SGHDT and CDR2 YYEEEE. The CDR3: CASSERQGTAYEQYF. Written as DNA, the CDR3 is TGTGCCAGCAGCGAACGACAGGGAACGGCCTACGAGCAGTACTTC.

A remark on this clonotype: This may come from a read error, since a much larger clone is one base off. The rearrangement uses TRBV7-2 and TRBJ2-7; D perhaps matches TRBD2 (6 bases). The V gene's germline CDR1 is SGHTA and CDR2 FQGNSA. There are 15 residues in the CDR3. V dropped 7 bases and J dropped 1 base, with 17 bases sitting between them. CDR3 DNA: TGTGCCAGCAACTTCGGTTTGGGGGGATCCTACGAGCAGTACTTC. The encoded protein is CASNFGLGGSYEQYF.

This clonotype was picked up many times. The genes are TRBV28 and TRBJ2-3, with D perhaps TRBD1 (5 bases). This CDR3 comprises 17 residues. V gave up 5 bases and J gave up 3 bases, with 21 bases separating them. Germline CDR1 MDHEN, CDR2 SYDVKM. CDR3 nucleotides: TGTGCCAGCAGTCTCCATCAGATAGGGGCAGGGACAGATACGCAGTATTTT. Translation gives CASSLHQIGAGTDTQYF.

Many counts were recorded for this clonotype. One end of the junction is discordant with germline, which a read error may explain. The chain joins TRBV5-1 to TRBJ2-3; D unclear. CDR3 length: 12 residues. Germline loops: CDR1 SGHRS, CDR2 YFSETQ. The CDR3, as DNA: TGTGCCAGCAGTCTGACGAGGGATACGCAGTATTTT. This sequence encodes CASSLTRDTQYF.

V is TRBV7-6 and J is TRBJ2-3; D is perhaps TRBD2 (5 bases). This CDR3 has 15 amino acids. V lost 2 bases, J lost 4 bases, and 13 bases lay in between. Per the germline V gene, CDR1 is SGHVS and CDR2 is FNYEAQ. The CDR3 region has the DNA TGTGCCAGCAGCTTACTGCGAGACGGGGCAGATACGCAGTATTTT. Protein sequence: CASSLLRDGADTQYF.

This clonotype was seen at least ten times. V and J are TRBV13 and TRBJ2-1; D unresolved. Trimming left V 1 base short and J 4 bases short, with 20 bases between. CDR1 and CDR2 from the germline V gene are PRHDT and FYEKMQ (reference sequence). This CDR3 spans 18 amino acids. DNA for the CDR3: TGTGCCAGCAGCTTAGCCTTTCCCGGACGGAGTTCGTACAATGAGCAGTTCTTC. This sequence encodes CASSLAFPGRSSYNEQFF.

This clonotype appeared a few times. The chain carries TRBV4-1 and TRBJ2-7, with D perhaps TRBD1 or TRBD2 (6 bases each). CDR3 length: 18 residues. Per germline, CDR1 MGHRA and CDR2 YSYEKL. V was shortened by 1 base and J by 3 bases, with 22 bases between the two germline ends. The CDR3 DNA follows: TGCGCCAGCAGCCAAGGGGGGGCAGCTGAAACAGCGCTCTACGAGCAGTACTTC. This gives the protein CASSQGGAAETALYEQYF.

A few counts support this clonotype. V gene TRBV18 combines with J gene TRBJ2-3, with 9 nucleotides matching TRBD1. Germline V gives CDR1 KGHSH, CDR2 LQKENI. This CDR3 has 17 amino acids. The trim removed 6 bases at V and 8 bases at J, leaving 18 bases unmatched. The CDR3 coding sequence is TGTGCCAGCTCGGAACTCGGGTCCCAGGCGGACAGGGGTACGCAGTATTTT. Translated, it gives CASSELGSQADRGTQYF. Full variable domain (missing parts from reference TRBV18 and TRBJ2-3): NAGVMQNPRHLVRRRGQEARLRCSPMKGHSHVYWYRQLPEEGLKFMVYLQKENIIDESGMPKERFSAEFPKEGPSILRIQQVVRGDSAAYFCASSELGSQADRGTQYFGPGTRLTVL.

This clonotype has just a few counts. The CDR3 does not end in the conserved phenylalanine or tryptophan, so this is likely a read error. The CDR3 loop is CASSFGTEAFL. DNA for the CDR3: TGTGCCAGCAGCTTCGGCACTGAAGCTTTCCTT. The chain combines TRBV7-9 with TRBJ1-1; no firm D call. There are 11 residues in the CDR3. Between the trimmed V and J ends, which lost 3 bases and 4 bases, there was a span of 3 bases. The germline gives CDR1 SEHNR, CDR2 FQNEAQ (reference sequence).

This clonotype was found a few times. This chain joins TRBV18 and TRBJ2-7, with 7 positions matching TRBD2. The germline gives CDR1 KGHSH, CDR2 LQKENI. V trimming: 2 bases; J trimming: 3 bases; junction bases outside the gene matches: 7. The CDR3 extends over 15 amino acids. The CDR3 region has the DNA TGTGCCAGCTCACCAATGCGGGGGAGAGACTACGAGCAGTACTTC. Translated, it gives CASSPMRGRDYEQYF.

Only a few counts were recorded for this clonotype. The rearrangement uses TRBV6-2 or TRBV6-3 and TRBJ2-1; 12 nucleotides agree with TRBD2. V shed 0 bases and J 7 bases; nucleotides not matched to a gene: 4. The CDR3 extends over 16 amino acids. Looked up from germline, CDR1 is MNHEY and CDR2 is SVGEGT. The DNA for the CDR3 is TGTGCCAGCAGTTACTCGACTAGCGGGAGATTAAATGAGCAGTTCTTC. Protein product: CASSYSTSGRLNEQFF.